The clone carrying this TCR beta chain was counted ten times or more. The antigen is unknown. The authors isolated at least 6.5 million PBMCs per sample. These data originate in a study of blood T cells in healthy people across ages. The study, taken as a whole, reports: Because sorting was not performed, PBMCs prevented conclusive naive versus antigen-experienced comparison. More naive CD4+ cells and higher diversity marked long-lived donors relative to aged donors.

Sample-barcoded 5' priming and a J-beta primer mix drove a second PCR of roughly 6 to 12 cycles. Every single cDNA molecule received a tag from a template-switch adaptor with 12 random nucleotides. TCRdb processed the 5' RACE reads anew with MiXCR; each CDR3 protein has one entry. The profile shows approximately 810,000 distinct CDR3 sequences, 29% of them singletons. From germline, CDR1 is SGHNT and CDR2 YENEEA. The V segment lost 3 bases and the J segment 0 bases; nucleotides outside the gene matches: 3. This CDR3 is built from 15 residues. This chain joins TRBV11-3 and TRBJ2-7, with 9 bases aligning to TRBD1. The sequenced material came from blood. The clonotype comes from a woman older than 75 in good health. The CDR3 reads CASSLGTGSSYEQYF. In nucleotides, the CDR3 is TGTGCCAGCAGCTTGGGGACAGGGTCCTCCTACGAGCAGTACTTC.